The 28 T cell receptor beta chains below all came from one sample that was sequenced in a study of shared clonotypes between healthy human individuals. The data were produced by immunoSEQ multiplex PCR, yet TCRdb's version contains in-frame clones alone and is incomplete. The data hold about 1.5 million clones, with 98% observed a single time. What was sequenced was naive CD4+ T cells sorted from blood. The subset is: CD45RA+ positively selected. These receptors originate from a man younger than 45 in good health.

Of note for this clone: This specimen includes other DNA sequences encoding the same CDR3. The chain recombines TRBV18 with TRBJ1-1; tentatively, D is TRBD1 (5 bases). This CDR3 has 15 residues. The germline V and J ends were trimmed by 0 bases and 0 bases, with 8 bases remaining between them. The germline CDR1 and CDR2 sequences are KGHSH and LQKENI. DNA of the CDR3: TGTGCCAGCTCACCACCTTCGGGGCTGAACACTGAAGCTTTCTTT. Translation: CASSPPSGLNTEAFF.

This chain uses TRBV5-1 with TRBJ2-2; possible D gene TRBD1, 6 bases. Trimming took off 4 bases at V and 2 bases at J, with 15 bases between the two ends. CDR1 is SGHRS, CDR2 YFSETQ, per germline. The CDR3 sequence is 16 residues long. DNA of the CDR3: TGCGCCAGCAGCCCGATCCCGGGACAAAACACCGGGGAGCTGTTTTTT. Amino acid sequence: CASSPIPGQNTGELFF.

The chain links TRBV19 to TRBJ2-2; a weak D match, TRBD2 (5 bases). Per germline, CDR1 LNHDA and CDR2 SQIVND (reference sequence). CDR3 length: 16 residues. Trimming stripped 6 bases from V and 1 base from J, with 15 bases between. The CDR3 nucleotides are TGTGCCAGTAGATCCGGGAAAGGAATGAACACCGGGGAGCTGTTTTTT. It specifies CASRSGKGMNTGELFF.

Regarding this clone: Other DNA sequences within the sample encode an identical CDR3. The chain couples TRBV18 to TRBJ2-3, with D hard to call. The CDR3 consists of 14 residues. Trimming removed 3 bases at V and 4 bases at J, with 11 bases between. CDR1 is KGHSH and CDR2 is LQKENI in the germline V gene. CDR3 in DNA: TGTGCCAGCTCACCGCGACAAGGGTCAGATACGCAGTATTTT. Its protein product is CASSPRQGSDTQYF.

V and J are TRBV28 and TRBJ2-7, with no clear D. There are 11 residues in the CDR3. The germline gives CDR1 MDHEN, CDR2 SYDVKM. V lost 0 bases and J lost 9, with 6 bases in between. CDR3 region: CASSLWPAQYF. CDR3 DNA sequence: TGTGCCAGCAGTTTATGGCCGGCGCAGTACTTC.

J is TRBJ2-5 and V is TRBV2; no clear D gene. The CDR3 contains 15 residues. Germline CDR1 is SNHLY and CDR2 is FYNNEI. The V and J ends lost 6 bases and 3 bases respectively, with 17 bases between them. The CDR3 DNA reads TGTGCCAGCAGAGATTATAGAACCACAAAAGAGACCCAGTACTTC. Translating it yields CASRDYRTTKETQYF.

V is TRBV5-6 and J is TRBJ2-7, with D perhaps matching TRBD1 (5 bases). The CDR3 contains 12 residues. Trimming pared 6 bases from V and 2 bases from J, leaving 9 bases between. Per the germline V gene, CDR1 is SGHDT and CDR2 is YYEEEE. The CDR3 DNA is TGTGCCAGCACCGTGGGGCCCTACGAGCAGTACTTC. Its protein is CASTVGPYEQYF.

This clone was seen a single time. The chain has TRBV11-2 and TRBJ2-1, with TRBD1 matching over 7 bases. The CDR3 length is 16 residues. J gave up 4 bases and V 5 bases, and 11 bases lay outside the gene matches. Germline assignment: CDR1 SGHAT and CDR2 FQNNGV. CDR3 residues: CASSPLGQNPYNEQFF. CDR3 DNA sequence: TGTGCCAGCAGCCCATTGGGACAGAATCCTTACAATGAGCAGTTCTTC. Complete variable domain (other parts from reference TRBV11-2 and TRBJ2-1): EAGVAQSPRYKIIEKRQSVAFWCNPISGHATLYWYQQILGQGPKLLIQFQNNGVVDDSQLPKDRFSAERLKGVDSTLKIQPAKLEDSAVYLCASSPLGQNPYNEQFFGPGTRLTVL.

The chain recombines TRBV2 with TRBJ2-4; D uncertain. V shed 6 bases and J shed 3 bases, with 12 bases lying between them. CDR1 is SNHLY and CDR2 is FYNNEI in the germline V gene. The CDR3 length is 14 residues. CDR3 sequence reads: CASSLHLDKNIQYF. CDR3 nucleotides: TGTGCCAGCAGCCTACACCTTGACAAAAACATTCAGTACTTC.

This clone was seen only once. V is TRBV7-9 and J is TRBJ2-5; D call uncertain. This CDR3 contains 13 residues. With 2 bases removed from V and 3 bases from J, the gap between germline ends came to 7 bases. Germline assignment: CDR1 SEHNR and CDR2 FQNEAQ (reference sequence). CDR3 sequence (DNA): TGTGCCAGCAGCTTAAATGGTGAAGAGACCCAGTACTTC. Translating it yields CASSLNGEETQYF.

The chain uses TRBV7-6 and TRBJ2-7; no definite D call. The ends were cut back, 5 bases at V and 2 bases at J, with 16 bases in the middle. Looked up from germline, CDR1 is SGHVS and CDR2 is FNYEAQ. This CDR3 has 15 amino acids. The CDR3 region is CASSPRTQGTYEQYF. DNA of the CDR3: TGTGCCAGCAGCCCGCGGACCCAAGGCACCTACGAGCAGTACTTC.

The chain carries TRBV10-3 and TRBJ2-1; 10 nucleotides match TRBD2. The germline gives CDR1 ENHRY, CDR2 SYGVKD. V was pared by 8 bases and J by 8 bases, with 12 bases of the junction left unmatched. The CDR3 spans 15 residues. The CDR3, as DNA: TGTGCCATCCGGATAACTAGCGGGGTTAGTGATGAGCAGTTCTTC. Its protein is CAIRITSGVSDEQFF.

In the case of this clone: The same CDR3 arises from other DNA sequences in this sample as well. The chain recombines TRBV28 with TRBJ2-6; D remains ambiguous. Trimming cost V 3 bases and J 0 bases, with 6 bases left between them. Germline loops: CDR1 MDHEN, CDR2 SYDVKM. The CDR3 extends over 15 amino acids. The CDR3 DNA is TGTGCCAGCAGTTTGTCGGGCTCTGGGGCCAACGTCCTGACTTTC. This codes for CASSLSGSGANVLTF.

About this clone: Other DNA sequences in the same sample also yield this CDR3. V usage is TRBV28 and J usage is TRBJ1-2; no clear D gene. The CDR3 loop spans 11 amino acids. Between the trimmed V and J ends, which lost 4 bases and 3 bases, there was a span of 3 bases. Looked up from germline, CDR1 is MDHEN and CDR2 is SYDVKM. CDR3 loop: CASSSHYGYTF. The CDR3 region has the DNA TGTGCCAGCAGTTCCCACTATGGCTACACCTTC.

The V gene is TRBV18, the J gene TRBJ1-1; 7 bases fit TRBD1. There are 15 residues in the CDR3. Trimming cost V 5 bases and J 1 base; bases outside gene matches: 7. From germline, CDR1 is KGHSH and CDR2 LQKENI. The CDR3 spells CASSFDREGNTEAFF. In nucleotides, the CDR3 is TGTGCCAGCTCATTTGACAGGGAAGGGAACACTGAAGCTTTCTTT.

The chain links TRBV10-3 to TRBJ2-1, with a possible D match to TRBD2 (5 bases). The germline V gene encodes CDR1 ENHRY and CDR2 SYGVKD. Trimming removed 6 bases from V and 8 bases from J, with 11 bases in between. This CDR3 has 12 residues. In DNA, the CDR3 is TGTGCCATCAGCCTCATCGGGGATGAGCAGTTCTTC. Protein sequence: CAISLIGDEQFF.

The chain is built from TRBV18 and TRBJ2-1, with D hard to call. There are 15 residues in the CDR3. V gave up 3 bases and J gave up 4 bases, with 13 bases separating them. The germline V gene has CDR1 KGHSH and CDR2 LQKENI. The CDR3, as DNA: TGTGCCAGCTCACCTTCCCGGATACAATACAATGAGCAGTTCTTC. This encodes CASSPSRIQYNEQFF.

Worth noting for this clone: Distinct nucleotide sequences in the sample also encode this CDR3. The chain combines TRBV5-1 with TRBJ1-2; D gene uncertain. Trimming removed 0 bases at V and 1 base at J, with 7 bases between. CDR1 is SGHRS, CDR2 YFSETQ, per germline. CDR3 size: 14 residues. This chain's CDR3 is CASSLAVGNYGYTF. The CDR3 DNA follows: TGCGCCAGCAGCTTGGCCGTGGGTAACTATGGCTACACCTTC.

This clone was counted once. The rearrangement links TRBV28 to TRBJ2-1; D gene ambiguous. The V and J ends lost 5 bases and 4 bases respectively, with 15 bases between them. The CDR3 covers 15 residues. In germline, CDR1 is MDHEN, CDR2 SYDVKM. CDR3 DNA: TGTGCCAGCAGTCCAACCCTGGGATTGTACAATGAGCAGTTCTTC. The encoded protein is CASSPTLGLYNEQFF.

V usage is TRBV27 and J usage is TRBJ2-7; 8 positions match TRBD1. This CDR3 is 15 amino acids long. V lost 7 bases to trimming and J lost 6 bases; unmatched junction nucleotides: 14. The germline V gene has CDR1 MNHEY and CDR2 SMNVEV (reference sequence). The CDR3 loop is CASTLRTGRGSEQYF. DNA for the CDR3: TGTGCCAGCACCCTCCGGACAGGGCGAGGTTCCGAGCAGTACTTC.

The CDR3 spells CASSRFSPSYEQYF. CDR3 sequence (DNA): TGTGCCAGCAGCCGCTTCTCCCCCTCCTACGAGCAGTACTTC. The chain couples TRBV14 to TRBJ2-7, with D uncertain. This CDR3 contains 14 residues. Trimming removed 4 bases from V and 0 bases from J, with 10 bases in between. CDR1 and CDR2 from the germline V gene are SGHDN and FVKESK.

CDR3 amino acids: CASSLLRSSYNEQFF. CDR3 nucleotide sequence: TGCGCCAGCAGCTTGCTGAGGAGCTCCTACAATGAGCAGTTCTTC. The chain combines TRBV5-1 with TRBJ2-1; D not resolved. Per the germline V gene, CDR1 is SGHRS and CDR2 is YFSETQ. The V and J ends lost 1 base and 0 bases respectively, with 8 bases between them. The CDR3 is 15 amino acids.

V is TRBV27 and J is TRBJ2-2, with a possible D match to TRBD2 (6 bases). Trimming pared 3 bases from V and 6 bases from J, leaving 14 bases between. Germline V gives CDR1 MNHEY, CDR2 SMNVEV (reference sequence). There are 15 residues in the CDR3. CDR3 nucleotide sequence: TGTGCCAGCAGTTTTAGCCGACCGGGAGCCGGGGAGCTGTTTTTT. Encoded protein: CASSFSRPGAGELFF.

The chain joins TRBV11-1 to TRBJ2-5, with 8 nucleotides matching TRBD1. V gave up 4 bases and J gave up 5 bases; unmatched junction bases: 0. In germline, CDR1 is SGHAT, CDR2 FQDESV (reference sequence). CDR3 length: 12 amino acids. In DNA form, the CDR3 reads TGTGCCAGCAGCTGGGACAGGGAGACCCAGTACTTC. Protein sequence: CASSWDRETQYF.

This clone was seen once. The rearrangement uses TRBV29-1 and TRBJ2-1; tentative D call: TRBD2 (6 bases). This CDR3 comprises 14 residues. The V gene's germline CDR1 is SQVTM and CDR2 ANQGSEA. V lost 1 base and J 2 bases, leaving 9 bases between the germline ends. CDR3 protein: CSVEAGDPYNEQFF. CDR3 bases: TGCAGCGTTGAAGCGGGAGACCCCTACAATGAGCAGTTCTTC.

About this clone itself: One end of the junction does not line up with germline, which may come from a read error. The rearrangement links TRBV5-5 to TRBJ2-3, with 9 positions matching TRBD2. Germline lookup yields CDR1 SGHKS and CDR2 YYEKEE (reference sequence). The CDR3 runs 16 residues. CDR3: CASSQDSSGKGDTQYF. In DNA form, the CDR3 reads TGCGCCAGCAGCCAAGATTCTAGCGGGAAGGGAGATACGCAGTATTTT.

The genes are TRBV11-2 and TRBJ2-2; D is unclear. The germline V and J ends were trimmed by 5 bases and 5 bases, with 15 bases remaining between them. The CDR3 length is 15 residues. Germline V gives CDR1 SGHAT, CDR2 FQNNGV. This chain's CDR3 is CASSRMSLGTGELFF. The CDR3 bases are TGTGCCAGCAGCCGCATGTCGCTTGGGACCGGGGAGCTGTTTTTT.

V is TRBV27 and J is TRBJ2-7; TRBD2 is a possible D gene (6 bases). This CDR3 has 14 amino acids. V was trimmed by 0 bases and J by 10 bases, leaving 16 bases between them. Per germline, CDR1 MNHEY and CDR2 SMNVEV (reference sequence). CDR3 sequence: CASSLSPGLNAQYF. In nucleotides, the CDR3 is TGTGCCAGCAGTTTATCCCCGGGACTCAACGCCCAGTACTTC.